The 12 T cell receptor beta chains reported below all come from one sample, sequenced in a study of shared clonotypes between healthy human individuals. TCRdb's copy holds only in-frame clones and misses some; the assay was immunoSEQ multiplex PCR. The sample holds approximately 240,000 clones, just over 65% seen once. Material for sequencing was memory CD4+ T cells sorted from blood. Sample subset: CD45RA-negative fraction. The receptors shown here come from a man aged 25-45 years in good health.

CDR3 nucleotides: TGTGCCAGCAGCTTACTAGCGGGAGACGAGCAGTACTTC. It yields the protein CASSLLAGDEQYF. The genes are TRBV7-8 and TRBJ2-7; 10 bases align to TRBD2. J was trimmed by 5 bases and V by 2 bases; bases with no gene match: 0. CDR1 and CDR2 from the germline V gene are SGHVS and FQNEAQ. The CDR3 covers 13 residues.

Here the CDR3 DNA reads TGTGCCAGCAGCTTAACGTCCGTCGGGAGCCATTACAATGAGCAGTTCTTC. This gives the protein CASSLTSVGSHYNEQFF. J is TRBJ2-1 and V is TRBV7-6; the D gene is possibly TRBD2 (6 bases). Per the germline V gene, CDR1 is SGHVS and CDR2 is FNYEAQ. V was shortened by 2 bases and J by 4 bases, with 18 bases between the two germline ends. This CDR3 is 17 amino acids long.

Comments on this clone: It may be a read error: a sequence one base away is much more abundant. V usage is TRBV11-3 and J usage is TRBJ2-1; maybe TRBD2 (7 bases). CDR3 length equals 16 residues. Trimming removed 5 bases from V and 8 bases from J, with 22 bases in between. Germline V gene sequence: CDR1 SGHNT, CDR2 YENEEA. CDR3 DNA sequence: TGTGCCAGCAGCAAATGGGGCGGGGGCGGTGCTCATGAGCAGTTCTTC. Translation: CASSKWGGGGAHEQFF.

Of note for this clone: Other DNA sequences within the sample encode an identical CDR3. This chain uses TRBV5-1 with TRBJ2-3; D possibly corresponds to TRBD2 (5 bases). Germline values: CDR1 SGHRS, CDR2 YFSETQ. The CDR3 has 13 residues. The V end lost 1 base, the J end lost 6 bases, and 9 bases lay between the germline ends. This CDR3 reads CASSLSLADTQYF. In nucleotides, the CDR3 is TGCGCCAGCAGCTTGTCGCTAGCCGATACGCAGTATTTT. The entire variable domain, with the rest obtained from reference TRBV5-1 and TRBJ2-3, is as follows: KAGVTQTPRYLIKTRGQQVTLSCSPISGHRSVSWYQQTPGQGLQFLFEYFSETQRNKGNFPGRFSGRQFSNSRSEMNVSTLELGDSALYLCASSLSLADTQYFGPGTRLTVL.

This rearrangement joins TRBV27 to TRBJ2-5, with 7 bases matching TRBD1. The CDR3 has 14 amino acids. The trim removed 4 bases at V and 4 bases at J, leaving 6 bases unmatched. Germline V gives CDR1 MNHEY, CDR2 SMNVEV (reference sequence). DNA for the CDR3: TGTGCCAGCAGTTCTATCTCAGGGGGAGAGACCCAGTACTTC. It encodes CASSSISGGETQYF.

The V and J genes are TRBV5-6 and TRBJ2-5; 9 bases agree with TRBD2. The V segment lost 4 bases and the J segment 5 bases; nucleotides outside the gene matches: 12. The germline V gene has CDR1 SGHDT and CDR2 YYEEEE. This CDR3 is built from 16 residues. The CDR3 protein is CASSPLAGGPGETQYF. The CDR3 DNA follows: TGTGCCAGCAGCCCCCTGGCGGGAGGGCCCGGTGAGACCCAGTACTTC.

With regard to this clone: A much larger clone differs from this one at a single base, so this may be a read error. For the CDR3, the DNA is TGTGCCAGCAGCGCAAACTCCTACAATGAGCAGTTCTTC. It yields the protein CASSANSYNEQFF. The rearrangement joins TRBV2 to TRBJ2-1, with unresolved D. The CDR3 totals 13 residues. Germline CDR1 and CDR2: SNHLY and FYNNEI. V gave up 6 bases and J gave up 0 bases, with 6 bases separating them.

The V gene is TRBV5-1, the J gene TRBJ2-1; D remains ambiguous. Germline lookup yields CDR1 SGHRS and CDR2 YFSETQ. This CDR3 has 14 residues. With 0 bases removed from V and 5 bases from J, the gap between germline ends came to 9 bases. CDR3 region: CASSLGAADNEQFF. CDR3 coding DNA: TGCGCCAGCAGCTTGGGAGCCGCAGACAATGAGCAGTTCTTC.

This clone turned up a few times. The CDR3 bases are TGTGCCACCAGCACGATATTGGGACTAGCGGGAGAGACCCAGTACTTC. This sequence encodes CATSTILGLAGETQYF. V usage is TRBV15 and J usage is TRBJ2-5, with 12 positions matching TRBD2. Trimming at V came to 4 bases and at J to 4 bases, leaving 7 bases not matched to a gene. The CDR3 totals 16 residues. The germline gives CDR1 LNHNV, CDR2 YYDKDF (reference sequence).

The chain couples TRBV6-1 to TRBJ2-3; D is undetermined. The CDR3 consists of 11 residues. In germline, CDR1 is MNHNS, CDR2 SASEGT. V gave up 4 bases and J gave up 9 bases, with 8 bases separating them. The CDR3 reads CASSVTWTQYF. The DNA of the CDR3 is TGTGCCAGCAGTGTAACATGGACGCAGTATTTT.

The rearrangement uses TRBV5-6 and TRBJ2-7, with a tentative D call TRBD1 (6 bases). Germline CDR1 is SGHDT and CDR2 is YYEEEE. The V gene lost 4 bases and the J gene lost 2 bases, with 22 bases spanning the gap. The CDR3 runs to 17 residues. CDR3 protein: CASSRPSTGTSAYEQYF. The DNA of the CDR3 is TGTGCCAGCAGCCGCCCCTCAACAGGGACAAGTGCCTACGAGCAGTACTTC.

The chain employs TRBV5-4 and TRBJ1-4; 9 bases map to TRBD1. After removal of 4 bases from V and 8 bases from J, the junction contained 6 bases not matched to a gene. This CDR3 comprises 14 residues. The germline V gene has CDR1 SGHNT and CDR2 YYREEE (reference sequence). CDR3 in amino acids: CASSPGTGQEKLFF. Here the CDR3 DNA reads TGTGCCAGCAGCCCCGGGACAGGGCAGGAAAAACTGTTTTTT.